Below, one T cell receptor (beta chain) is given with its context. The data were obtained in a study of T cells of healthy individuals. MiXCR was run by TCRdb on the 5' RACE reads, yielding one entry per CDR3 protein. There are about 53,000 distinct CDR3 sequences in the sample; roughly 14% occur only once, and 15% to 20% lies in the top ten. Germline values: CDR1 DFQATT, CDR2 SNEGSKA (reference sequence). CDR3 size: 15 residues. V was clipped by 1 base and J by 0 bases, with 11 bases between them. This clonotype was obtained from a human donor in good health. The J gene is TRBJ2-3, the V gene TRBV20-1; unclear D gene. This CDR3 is CSARASRLSTDTQYF. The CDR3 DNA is TGCAGTGCTAGAGCTTCACGGCTTAGCACAGATACGCAGTATTTT.